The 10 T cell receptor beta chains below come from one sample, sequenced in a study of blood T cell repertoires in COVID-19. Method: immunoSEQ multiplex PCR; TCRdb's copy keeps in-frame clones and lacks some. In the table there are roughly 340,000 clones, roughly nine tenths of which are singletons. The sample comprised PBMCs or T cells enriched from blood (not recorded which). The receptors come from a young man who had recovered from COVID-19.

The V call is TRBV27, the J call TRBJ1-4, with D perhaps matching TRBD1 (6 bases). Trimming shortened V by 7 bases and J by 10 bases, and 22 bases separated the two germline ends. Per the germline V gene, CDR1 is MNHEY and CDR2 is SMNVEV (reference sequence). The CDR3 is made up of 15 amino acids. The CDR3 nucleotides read TGTGCCAGCAAAGCACAACAGGGCTTTTCGGGAAAACTGTTTTTT. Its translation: CASKAQQGFSGKLFF. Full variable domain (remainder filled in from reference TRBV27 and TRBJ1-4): EAQVTQNPRYLITVTGKKLTVTCSQNMNHEYMSWYRQDPGLGLRQIYYSMNVEVTDKGDVPEGYKVSRKEKRNFPLILESPSPNQTSLYFCASKAQQGFSGKLFFGSGTQLSVL.

The chain's CDR3 is CASSHTGAGQPQHF. CDR3 in DNA: TGTGCCAGCAGCCATACAGGGGCCGGACAGCCCCAGCATTTT. The chain carries TRBV3-1 (or the pseudogene TRBV3-2) and TRBJ1-5; 7 nucleotides align to TRBD1. The CDR3 extends over 14 amino acids. Germline CDR1 reads LGHDT; CDR2 reads YNNKEL (reference sequence). Trimming took 3 bases from V and 7 from J; bases not matched to a gene: 6.

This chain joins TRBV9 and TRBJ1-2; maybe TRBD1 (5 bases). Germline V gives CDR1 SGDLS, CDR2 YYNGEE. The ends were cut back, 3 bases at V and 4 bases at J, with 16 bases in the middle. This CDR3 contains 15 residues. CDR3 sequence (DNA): TGTGCCAGCAGCGCGCAGGGAGGGGTGGGCTATGGCTACACCTTC. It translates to CASSAQGGVGYGYTF.

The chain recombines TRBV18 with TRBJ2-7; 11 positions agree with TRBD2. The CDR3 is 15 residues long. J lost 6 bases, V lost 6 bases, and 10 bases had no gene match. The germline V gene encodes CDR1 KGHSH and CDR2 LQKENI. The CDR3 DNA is TGTGCCAGCTCTCCCACTAGCGGGAGAGGGCGCGAGCAGTACTTC. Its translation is CASSPTSGRGREQYF.

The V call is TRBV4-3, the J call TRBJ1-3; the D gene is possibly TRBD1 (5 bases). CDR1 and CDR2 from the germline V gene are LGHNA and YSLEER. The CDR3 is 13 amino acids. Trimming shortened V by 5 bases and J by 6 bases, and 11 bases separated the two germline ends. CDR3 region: CASSRVGENTIYF. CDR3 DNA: TGCGCCAGCAGCAGGGTAGGGGAAAACACCATATATTTT.

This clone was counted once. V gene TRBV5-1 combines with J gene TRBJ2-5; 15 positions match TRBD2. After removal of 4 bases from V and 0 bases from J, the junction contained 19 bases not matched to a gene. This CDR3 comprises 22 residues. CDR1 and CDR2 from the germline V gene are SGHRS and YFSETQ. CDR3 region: CASSPPRGLAGGPSMYQETQYF. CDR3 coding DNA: TGCGCCAGCAGCCCCCCTAGGGGACTAGCGGGGGGCCCTTCTATGTACCAAGAGACCCAGTACTTC.

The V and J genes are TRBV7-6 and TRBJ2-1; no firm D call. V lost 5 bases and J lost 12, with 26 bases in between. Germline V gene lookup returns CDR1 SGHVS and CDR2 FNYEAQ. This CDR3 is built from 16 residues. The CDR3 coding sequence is TGTGCCAGCAGCCCGTCATTGGGTGCGGCTGGGTTTTGGCAGTTCTTC. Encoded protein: CASSPSLGAAGFWQFF.

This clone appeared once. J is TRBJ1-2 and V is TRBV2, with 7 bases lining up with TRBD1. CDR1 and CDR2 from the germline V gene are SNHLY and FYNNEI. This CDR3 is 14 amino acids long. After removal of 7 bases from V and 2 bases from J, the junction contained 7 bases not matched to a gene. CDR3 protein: CASNSQGQNYGYTF. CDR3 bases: TGTGCCAGCAACTCACAGGGGCAAAACTATGGCTACACCTTC. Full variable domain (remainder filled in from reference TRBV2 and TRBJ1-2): EPEVTQTPSHQVTQMGQEVILRCVPISNHLYFYWYRQILGQKVEFLVSFYNNEISEKSEIFDDQFSVERPDGSNFTLKIRSTKLEDSAMYFCASNSQGQNYGYTFGSGTRLTVV.

CDR3 loop: CASSKEGETHQPQHF. CDR3 nucleotide sequence: TGTGCCAGCTCGAAAGAGGGGGAAACTCATCAGCCCCAGCATTTT. The chain carries TRBV9 and TRBJ1-5, with D tentatively TRBD1 (6 bases). CDR1 and CDR2 from the germline V gene are SGDLS and YYNGEE. The V gene lost 7 bases and the J gene lost 5 bases, with 19 bases spanning the gap. This CDR3 region has 15 residues.

The CDR3 nucleotides are TGTGCCAGCAAACAGGGTCGCCTTATGGTTTCACCCCTCCACTTT. It yields the protein CASKQGRLMVSPLHF. This chain connects TRBV6-5 to TRBJ1-6; D may be TRBD1 (6 bases). Per germline, CDR1 MNHEY and CDR2 SVGAGI. The V end lost 7 bases, the J end lost 9 bases, and 19 bases lay between the germline ends. The CDR3 sequence is 15 residues long.